Each of the 28 T cell receptor beta chains below was sequenced from the same sample in a study of cytomegalovirus exposure and HLA in healthy donors (dated by TCRdb to about 2017). The library was prepared using the immunoSEQ multiplex PCR assay. For the multiplex PCR, a mixture combining 60 forward primers for TCR Vbeta segments and 13 reverse primers for TCR Jbeta segments was used. The table was pulled from immuneACCESS by TCRdb, which kept in-frame rearrangements only. Such tables lose some clones; where checked, under half of the loss comes from unresolved V genes, and the rest has no known cause. In this sample the table shows about 98,000 clones, about 80% of which occur a single time. The ten largest account for 15% to 20% of the sample. Sequencing was carried out using PBMCs. These receptors were obtained from a man aged 55 to 70 in good health and CMV-seropositive.

This clone appeared once. The chain links TRBV5-1 to TRBJ1-6, with D possibly matching TRBD1 (6 bases). V lost 1 base and J 8 bases, leaving 10 bases between the germline ends. This CDR3 is 14 amino acids long. Germline CDR1 is SGHRS and CDR2 is YFSETQ. The CDR3 nucleotides read TGCGCCAGCAGCTTGAGGGGGGGGGATTCACCCCTCCACTTT. Its protein is CASSLRGGDSPLHF.

The rearrangement uses TRBV6-6 and TRBJ2-4; tentatively, D is TRBD1 (6 bases). The CDR3 runs to 11 residues. The germline V gene encodes CDR1 MNHNY and CDR2 SVGAGI (reference sequence). Trimming shortened V by 9 bases and J by 7 bases, and 10 bases separated the two germline ends. CDR3 coding DNA: TGTGCCAGTACAGGGCGGAACATTCAGTACTTC. As protein: CASTGRNIQYF.

This sequence joins TRBV27 and TRBJ1-2; D is possibly TRBD1 (5 bases). This CDR3 has 14 residues. Germline assignment: CDR1 MNHEY and CDR2 SMNVEV (reference sequence). V lost 3 bases and J 5 bases, leaving 13 bases between the germline ends. The DNA of the CDR3 is TGTGCCAGCAGTTTCTTCCAGGGAGGATATGGCTACACCTTC. Translated, it gives CASSFFQGGYGYTF.

This clone was counted between two and nine times. Relative to the germline gene, one junction end is altered; a read error may explain this. The chain employs TRBV7-7 and TRBJ2-3; TRBD1 might be the D (6 bases). CDR1 and CDR2 (germline): SSHAT, FNYEAQ (reference sequence). The CDR3 has 13 residues. The DNA of the CDR3 is TGTGCTAGCAGCTTGGAGGACAGTTATACGCAGTATTTT. Protein: CASSLEDSYTQYF.

This sequence joins TRBV4-2 and TRBJ2-4; 7 positions agree with TRBD1. This CDR3 has 15 amino acids. Per germline, CDR1 LGHNA and CDR2 YNFKEQ. V was pared by 1 base and J by 6 bases, with 6 bases of the junction left unmatched. The CDR3, as DNA: TGTGCCAGCAGCCAAGGAGAAGGGGACAGAAACATTCAGTACTTC. Translating it yields CASSQGEGDRNIQYF.

This clone was recorded a few times. The rearrangement links TRBV7-2 to TRBJ2-3; 9 nucleotides line up with TRBD1. CDR1 and CDR2 (germline): SGHTA, FQGNSA. This CDR3 comprises 15 residues. The trim removed 0 bases at V and 6 bases at J, leaving 4 bases unmatched. CDR3 in amino acids: CASSLAGQGMDTQYF. The DNA for the CDR3 is TGTGCCAGCAGCTTAGCTGGACAGGGGATGGATACGCAGTATTTT. Drawing the rest from reference TRBV7-2 and TRBJ2-3, the complete variable domain is GAGVSQSPSNKVTEKGKDVELRCDPISGHTALYWYRQSLGQGLEFLIYFQGNSAPDKSGLPSDRFSAERTGGSVSTLTIQRTQQEDSAVYLCASSLAGQGMDTQYFGPGTRLTVL.

V and J are TRBV27 and TRBJ2-2; maybe TRBD1 (5 bases). Germline V gene lookup returns CDR1 MNHEY and CDR2 SMNVEV (reference sequence). The CDR3 covers 15 residues. As DNA, the CDR3 is TGTGCGAGCTCCCGGGCAGGGACGAACACCGGGGAGCTGTTTTTT. Amino acid sequence: CASSRAGTNTGELFF.

There are a few counts of this clone. The chain recombines TRBV6-1 with TRBJ1-5; no clear D. Trimming cost V 4 bases and J 11 bases, with 18 bases left between them. Germline-derived CDR1 and CDR2 are MNHNS and SASEGT. This CDR3 has 14 amino acids. The CDR3 sequence: CASSAERDVRSQHF. CDR3 in DNA: TGTGCCAGCAGTGCCGAGAGGGATGTGCGGTCCCAGCATTTT.

The chain uses TRBV11-2 and TRBJ2-2, with D tentatively TRBD1 (6 bases). Per germline, CDR1 SGHAT and CDR2 FQNNGV. V gave up 1 base and J gave up 5 bases, with 8 bases separating them. This CDR3 is 14 amino acids long. Here the CDR3 reads CASSLGTATGELFF. CDR3 in DNA: TGTGCCAGCAGCTTAGGGACAGCTACCGGGGAGCTGTTTTTT.

The chain couples TRBV7-9 to TRBJ2-5; 7 positions match TRBD1. The J call may not be correct, given that the DNA end is closer to TRBJ2-7. Germline CDR1 is SEHNR and CDR2 is FQNEAQ (reference sequence). There are 13 residues in the CDR3. The CDR3 region has the DNA TGTGCCAGCACCACACAGGGGCTCTACGAGCAGTACTTC. This codes for CASTTQGLYEQYF.

The gene calls are TRBV9 and TRBJ2-2; 8 positions agree with TRBD2. The CDR3 covers 18 residues. Germline V gives CDR1 SGDLS, CDR2 YYNGEE. Losses at the gene ends were 0 bases for V and 4 bases for J; bases not matched to a gene: 11. The CDR3 DNA is TGTGCCAGCAGCGTAGCTTCCCCCGGGGGGGGCCTCACCGGGGAGCTGTTTTTT. Translating it yields CASSVASPGGGLTGELFF. Complete variable domain (other parts from reference TRBV9 and TRBJ2-2): DSGVTQTPKHLITATGQRVTLRCSPRSGDLSVYWYQQSLDQGLQFLIQYYNGEERAKGNILERFSAQQFPDLHSELNLSSLELGDSALYFCASSVASPGGGLTGELFFGEGSRLTVL.

The rearrangement joins TRBV27 to TRBJ1-4; 8 nucleotides match TRBD1. V lost 0 bases, J lost 4 bases, and 13 bases stayed unmatched. The CDR3 runs 19 residues. The V gene's germline CDR1 is MNHEY and CDR2 SMNVEV (reference sequence). DNA of the CDR3: TGTGCCAGCAGTTTATCCCCTTTCAGGGGGCAAGCCAATAATGAAAAACTGTTTTTT. Translation gives CASSLSPFRGQANNEKLFF. Full variable domain (remainder filled in from reference TRBV27 and TRBJ1-4): EAQVTQNPRYLITVTGKKLTVTCSQNMNHEYMSWYRQDPGLGLRQIYYSMNVEVTDKGDVPEGYKVSRKEKRNFPLILESPSPNQTSLYFCASSLSPFRGQANNEKLFFGSGTQLSVL.

The chain couples TRBV21-1 to TRBJ2-3; the table's D call, TRBD2, has no DNA check behind it. TRBV21-1 is noted as a pseudogene. The length of the CDR3 is 15 residues. CDR3 nucleotides: TGTGCCAGCCGGCTAATAGCGGGGGCGTCGGATACGCAGTATTTT. Encoded protein: CASRLIAGASDTQYF.

A word on this clone: This sample includes further DNA sequences coding for the same CDR3. V is TRBV27 and J is TRBJ1-4; D remains ambiguous. Germline assignment: CDR1 MNHEY and CDR2 SMNVEV (reference sequence). The CDR3 runs to 15 residues. V gave up 3 bases and J gave up 8 bases, with 16 bases separating them. CDR3 protein: CASSFGKGLGEKLFF. The CDR3 coding sequence is TGTGCCAGCAGTTTCGGGAAGGGCCTCGGGGAAAAACTGTTTTTT.

CDR3 protein: CASSFRGGMTGELFF. DNA of the CDR3: TGTGCCAGCAGCTTCAGGGGAGGGATGACCGGGGAGCTGTTTTTT. The genes are TRBV5-5 and TRBJ2-2; D is perhaps TRBD2 (7 bases). This CDR3 is 15 amino acids long. V lost 2 bases, J lost 5 bases, and 13 bases lay in between. Germline lookup yields CDR1 SGHKS and CDR2 YYEKEE (reference sequence).

Notes on this clone: The germline gene is not matched at one end of the junction; a read error may be the cause. This chain links TRBV7-9 with TRBJ2-5, with D uncertain. CDR1 SEHNR and CDR2 FQNEAQ come from the germline V gene (reference sequence). This CDR3 is built from 12 residues. The CDR3 DNA follows: TGTTCCAGCAGCAACCTAATCGGGACCCAGTACTTC. Translated: CSSSNLIGTQYF.

The gene calls are TRBV2 and TRBJ2-5; D remains ambiguous. The CDR3 is 14 residues long. Germline assignment: CDR1 SNHLY and CDR2 FYNNEI. V was pared by 3 bases and J by 7 bases, with 15 bases between. CDR3 coding DNA: TGTGCCAGCAGTGAGCTGCAGGTCGTGGGGACCCAGTACTTC. Amino acid sequence: CASSELQVVGTQYF. The complete variable domain, with remaining parts taken from reference TRBV2 and TRBJ2-5, reads EPEVTQTPSHQVTQMGQEVILRCVPISNHLYFYWYRQILGQKVEFLVSFYNNEISEKSEIFDDQFSVERPDGSNFTLKIRSTKLEDSAMYFCASSELQVVGTQYFGPGTRLLVL.

The rearrangement links TRBV4-2 to TRBJ1-1; 11 positions agree with TRBD1. CDR3 size: 15 residues. Germline trimming cut 3 bases from V and 5 bases from J; bases unmatched to any gene: 5. The germline gives CDR1 LGHNA, CDR2 YNFKEQ. CDR3 residues: CASSHAGTGGTEAFF. The CDR3 DNA follows: TGTGCCAGCAGCCATGCCGGGACAGGGGGGACTGAAGCTTTCTTT.

This clone came up once. The V and J genes are TRBV4-1 and TRBJ2-1; 11 bases map to TRBD2. The J segment lost 7 bases and the V segment lost 3 bases, leaving 14 bases of the junction unmatched. CDR3 length: 18 residues. The V gene's germline CDR1 is MGHRA and CDR2 YSYEKL. CDR3 protein: CASSHPPISGGAGNEQFF. In DNA form, the CDR3 reads TGCGCCAGCAGCCACCCCCCTATTAGCGGGGGGGCGGGGAATGAGCAGTTCTTC.

The V and J genes are TRBV5-1 and TRBJ2-7, with D possibly TRBD1 on 5 matching bases. CDR1 is SGHRS, CDR2 YFSETQ, per germline. Between the trimmed V and J ends, which lost 7 bases and 4 bases, there was a span of 21 bases. The CDR3 extends over 15 amino acids. DNA for the CDR3: TGCGCCAGCCAACCTACAGCCCTCGGACAATACGAGCAGTACTTC. It codes for CASQPTALGQYEQYF. The variable domain in full, with the rest retrieved from reference TRBV5-1 and TRBJ2-7, is KAGVTQTPRYLIKTRGQQVTLSCSPISGHRSVSWYQQTPGQGLQFLFEYFSETQRNKGNFPGRFSGRQFSNSRSEMNVSTLELGDSALYLCASQPTALGQYEQYFGPGTRLTVT.

This chain joins TRBV30 and TRBJ2-2; 12 bases are shared with TRBD2. Germline CDR1 GTSNPN, CDR2 SVGIG (reference sequence). CDR3 size: 16 residues. V dropped 1 base and J dropped 6; count of bases not matched to a gene: 6. CDR3 loop: CAWSAPSGGAPGELFF. In DNA form, the CDR3 reads TGTGCCTGGAGTGCCCCTAGCGGGGGGGCCCCCGGGGAGCTGTTTTTT.

The chain combines TRBV5-1 with TRBJ2-3; 11 bases line up with TRBD2. The CDR3 spans 16 residues. The germline V gene has CDR1 SGHRS and CDR2 YFSETQ. The V gene end was trimmed by 4 bases and the J gene end by 0 bases; junction bases not matched to a gene: 4. In nucleotides, the CDR3 is TGCGCCAGCAGCCTGGGACTAGCGGAGAGCACAGATACGCAGTATTTT. Protein: CASSLGLAESTDTQYF.

This clone showed up just a few times. The chain is built from TRBV19 and TRBJ2-3; 10 nucleotides line up with TRBD1. Germline-derived CDR1 and CDR2 are LNHDA and SQIVND (reference sequence). The CDR3 loop spans 14 amino acids. With V trimmed by 10 bases and J by 3 bases, 7 bases remained unmatched. The CDR3 DNA sequence: TGTGCCACTACACCGGGACAGGGGACAGATACGCAGTATTTT. Encoded protein: CATTPGQGTDTQYF. Together with reference TRBV19 and TRBJ2-3, the CDR3 gives the full variable domain: DGGITQSPKYLFRKEGQNVTLSCEQNLNHDAMYWYRQDPGQGLRLIYYSQIVNDFQKGDIAEGYSVSREKKESFPLTVTSAQKNPTAFYLCATTPGQGTDTQYFGPGTRLTVL.

This clone has a count of ten or more. V and J are TRBV5-8 and TRBJ2-7; 7 bases align to TRBD2. Germline trimming cut 4 bases from V and 2 bases from J; bases unmatched to any gene: 6. The CDR3 length is 14 residues. Per the germline V gene, CDR1 is SGHTS and CDR2 is YDEGEE. CDR3 sequence reads: CASSGRDYPYEQYF. The CDR3 DNA sequence: TGTGCCAGCAGCGGGAGGGACTATCCCTACGAGCAGTACTTC.

V and J are TRBV18 and TRBJ2-5; possibly TRBD1 for D (6 bases). Deletions cut 1 base from V and 5 bases from J, with 11 bases between. CDR3 length: 14 amino acids. Germline CDR1 is KGHSH and CDR2 is LQKENI. The CDR3 sequence: CASSPRLGGETQYF. In nucleotides, the CDR3 is TGTGCCAGCTCACCACGCCTAGGGGGTGAGACCCAGTACTTC.

CDR3 DNA sequence: TGTGCCAGCAGCCCCAACAGGGGAGGAAACACCATATATTTT. It is translated as CASSPNRGGNTIYF. This rearrangement joins TRBV7-6 to TRBJ1-3; 7 bases align to TRBD1. The trim removed 5 bases at V and 4 bases at J, leaving 5 bases unmatched. Germline CDR1 is SGHVS and CDR2 is FNYEAQ. CDR3 length: 14 amino acids.

The chain recombines TRBV11-2 with TRBJ2-7; D is undetermined. In germline, CDR1 is SGHAT, CDR2 FQNNGV. There are 14 residues in the CDR3. Deletions cut 5 bases from V and 2 bases from J, with 13 bases between. CDR3 DNA: TGTGCCAGCAGCCCTCGACATTCGACCTACGAGCAGTACTTC. Its protein product is CASSPRHSTYEQYF.

The V and J genes are TRBV28 and TRBJ1-1; the D gene is possibly TRBD1 (5 bases). This CDR3 has 13 amino acids. The V gene's germline CDR1 is MDHEN and CDR2 SYDVKM. Trimming removed 5 bases at V and 1 base at J, with 8 bases between. The CDR3 coding sequence is TGTGCCAGCAGTGGCGACAGGAACACTGAAGCTTTCTTT. Translated: CASSGDRNTEAFF. Complete variable domain (other parts from reference TRBV28 and TRBJ1-1): DVKVTQSSRYLVKRTGEKVFLECVQDMDHENMFWYRQDPGLGLRLIYFSYDVKMKEKGDIPEGYSVSREKKERFSLILESASTNQTSMYLCASSGDRNTEAFFGQGTRLTVV.